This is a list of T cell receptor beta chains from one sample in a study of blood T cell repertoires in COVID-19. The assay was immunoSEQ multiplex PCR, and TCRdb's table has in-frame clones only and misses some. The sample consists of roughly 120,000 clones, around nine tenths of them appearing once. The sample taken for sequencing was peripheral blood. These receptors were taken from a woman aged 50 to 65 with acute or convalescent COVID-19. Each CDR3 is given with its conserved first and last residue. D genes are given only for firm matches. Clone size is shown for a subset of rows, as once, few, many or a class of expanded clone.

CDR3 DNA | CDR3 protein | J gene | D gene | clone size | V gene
TGTGCCAGCAGGACAGGGGAAGGCAATCAGCCCCAGCATTTT | CASRTGEGNQPQHF | TRBJ1-5 | TRBD1 | - | TRBV6-5
TGTGCCAGCAGCTTGGGGACAGGGACCTGGGGGGAGCTGTTTTTT | CASSLGTGTWGELFF | TRBJ2-2 | TRBD1 | few | TRBV7-2
TGCGCCAGCAGCTTGGGTAGTGTGTCCATAGCCAAAAACATTCAGTACTTC | CASSLGSVSIAKNIQYF | TRBJ2-4 | - | - | TRBV5-1
TGTGCTCTAGAGAGGAACACTGAAGCTTTCTTT | CALERNTEAFF | TRBJ1-1 | - | - | TRBV5-4
TGTGCCAGCAGCCCCCGGACTAGCGGGGACAATGAGCAGTTCTTC | CASSPRTSGDNEQFF | TRBJ2-1 | TRBD2 | - | TRBV11-3
TGTGCCAGCAACCGGGAGGGGACCTACGAGCAGTACTTC | CASNREGTYEQYF | TRBJ2-7 | TRBD2 | once | TRBV2
TGTGCCAGCTCACCAATAGTAGAGGTTTACACTGAAGCTTTCTTT | CASSPIVEVYTEAFF | TRBJ1-1 | - | - | TRBV18
TGCAGCGTTGTCCTTACACAGAACACTGAAGCTTTCTTT | CSVVLTQNTEAFF | TRBJ1-1 | - | - | TRBV29-1
TGTGCCAGTAGTATCGTAGGTAGGGGCACCGGGGAGCTGTTTTTT | CASSIVGRGTGELFF | TRBJ2-2 | - | - | TRBV19
TGTGCCAGCAGCGTACTAGCGGGAGCGTTCGATGAGCAGTTCTTC | CASSVLAGAFDEQFF | TRBJ2-1 | TRBD2 | - | TRBV9
TGTGCCAGCAGCCCCGAAGGTAGCGGGAGTAACAATGAGCAGTTCTTC | CASSPEGSGSNNEQFF | TRBJ2-1 | TRBD2 | - | TRBV9
TGCGCCAGCCCCCCTGGGACAGGGGTTCACCACGAGCAGTACTTC | CASPPGTGVHHEQYF | TRBJ2-7 | TRBD1 | - | TRBV10-1
TGTGCCAGCAGCTCCGGACAGCTGGGAGAAAAACTGTTTTTT | CASSSGQLGEKLFF | TRBJ1-4 | - | - | TRBV11-2
TGCAGCGTTGAAGGGGAATGGGGGGATGGCTACACCTTC | CSVEGEWGDGYTF | TRBJ1-2 | - | - | TRBV29-1
TGTGCCAGCAGCCCCCTAGTCGGGACAGGGACGGGCGGGGAGCTGTTTTTT | CASSPLVGTGTGGELFF | TRBJ2-2 | TRBD1 | - | TRBV7-2
TGTGCCAGCAGCGGGGAAGGGGGCATTAGCACAGATACGCAGTATTTT | CASSGEGGISTDTQYF | TRBJ2-3 | TRBD1 | - | TRBV11-2
TGCGCCAGCAGCGGGGGACAGGGGGTCACTGAAGCTTTCTTT | CASSGGQGVTEAFF | TRBJ1-1 | TRBD1 | - | TRBV4-1
TGCAGCGTTGGGAGGGGCGAGACTGAAGCTTTCTTT | CSVGRGETEAFF | TRBJ1-1 | - | - | TRBV29-1
TGTGCCAGCAGCTCTAGCGGGCGGCAAGAGACCCAGTACTTC | CASSSSGRQETQYF | TRBJ2-5 | TRBD2 | - | TRBV7-2
TGCGCCAGCAGCTTGGGAGAGACAGATACGCAGTATTTT | CASSLGETDTQYF | TRBJ2-3 | - | - | TRBV5-1